The 9 T cell receptor beta chains reported below all come from one sample, sequenced in a study of siplizumab effects on memory and regulatory T cells. Sequenced by immunoSEQ multiplex PCR; TCRdb stores in-frame clones only, minus some. The table includes about 91,000 clones, approximately 96% detected once. Sequenced sample: naive CD4+ T cells sorted from blood. The receptor set was obtained from a human donor in good health.

This clone was seen once. The rearrangement uses TRBV28 and TRBJ1-2; D gene uncertain. V was pared by 4 bases and J by 10 bases, with 10 bases between. The V gene's germline CDR1 is MDHEN and CDR2 SYDVKM. The CDR3 totals 11 residues. The CDR3 nucleotides are TGTGCCAGCAGTTCCAGACTTGACTACACCTTC. Translated: CASSSRLDYTF.

The chain recombines TRBV18 with TRBJ1-2; D call uncertain. V lost 2 bases to trimming and J lost 5 bases, with 21 bases between them. The CDR3 extends over 17 amino acids. Per the germline V gene, CDR1 is KGHSH and CDR2 is LQKENI. CDR3: CASSPNLSGRKDYGYTF. Here the CDR3 DNA reads TGTGCCAGCTCACCAAACCTATCCGGCAGAAAGGATTATGGCTACACCTTC.

The genes are TRBV6-6 and TRBJ1-2; 9 bases align to TRBD1. The germline V gene has CDR1 MNHNY and CDR2 SVGAGI (reference sequence). The CDR3 is 14 residues long. V trimming: 8 bases; J trimming: 4 bases; junction bases outside the gene matches: 8. The CDR3 DNA follows: TGTGCCAGCGGACCGAGACAGGGGGTCTATGGCTACACCTTC. Encoded protein: CASGPRQGVYGYTF.

The rearrangement links TRBV19 to TRBJ1-1; no clear D gene. CDR3 size: 13 residues. V was shortened by 0 bases and J by 5 bases, with 7 bases between the two germline ends. Germline V gene data show CDR1 as LNHDA and CDR2 as SQIVND (reference sequence). CDR3 DNA sequence: TGTGCCAGTAGTATAGATCCCGAGACTGAAGCTTTCTTT. Amino acid sequence: CASSIDPETEAFF.

The genes are TRBV19 and TRBJ1-4, with D tentatively TRBD1 (5 bases). V lost 2 bases to trimming and J lost 4 bases, with 11 bases between them. The CDR3 runs 15 residues. Germline V lookup: CDR1 LNHDA, CDR2 SQIVND (reference sequence). Written as DNA, the CDR3 is TGTGCCAGTAGTATATGGGGCAGCCTTAATGAAAAACTGTTTTTT. Translated, it gives CASSIWGSLNEKLFF.

The chain employs TRBV6-1 and TRBJ2-1, with D possibly TRBD1 on 5 matching bases. The CDR3 totals 15 residues. Germline V gene lookup returns CDR1 MNHNS and CDR2 SASEGT. V was clipped by 2 bases and J by 7 bases, with 15 bases between them. CDR3 amino acids: CASSELTARPNEQFF. CDR3 DNA: TGTGCCAGCAGTGAATTGACAGCCCGGCCTAATGAGCAGTTCTTC.

V gene TRBV5-4 combines with J gene TRBJ2-1, with 8 bases aligning to TRBD2. V gave up 0 bases and J gave up 4 bases; unmatched junction bases: 12. The CDR3 loop spans 18 amino acids. CDR1 SGHNT and CDR2 YYREEE come from the germline V gene (reference sequence). The CDR3 sequence: CASSLGPSGGFGYNEQFF. In nucleotides, the CDR3 is TGTGCCAGCAGCTTGGGGCCCAGCGGGGGTTTCGGATACAATGAGCAGTTCTTC.

J is TRBJ2-1 and V is TRBV5-4; weak D call: TRBD2 (6 bases). CDR1 and CDR2 (germline): SGHNT, YYREEE (reference sequence). The V and J ends lost 2 bases and 0 bases respectively, with 6 bases between them. The CDR3 contains 14 residues. The CDR3 nucleotides are TGTGCCAGCAGCTTCGGGAGCTCCTACAATGAGCAGTTCTTC. Encoded protein: CASSFGSSYNEQFF. The full variable domain, its missing parts supplied by reference TRBV5-4 and TRBJ2-1, is ETGVTQSPTHLIKTRGQQVTLRCSSQSGHNTVSWYQQALGQGPQFIFQYYREEENGRGNFPPRFSGLQFPNYSSELNVNALELDDSALYLCASSFGSSYNEQFFGPGTRLTVL.

V gene TRBV19 combines with J gene TRBJ1-2, with D maybe TRBD1 (5 bases). The length of the CDR3 is 13 residues. V was pared by 7 bases and J by 5 bases, with 14 bases between. Germline CDR1 and CDR2: LNHDA and SQIVND (reference sequence). CDR3 DNA sequence: TGTGCCAGTAACCAGGGAACTAGGTATGGCTACACCTTC. It is translated as CASNQGTRYGYTF. Using reference TRBV19 and TRBJ1-2 for the parts outside the CDR3, the full variable domain is DGGITQSPKYLFRKEGQNVTLSCEQNLNHDAMYWYRQDPGQGLRLIYYSQIVNDFQKGDIAEGYSVSREKKESFPLTVTSAQKNPTAFYLCASNQGTRYGYTFGSGTRLTVV.